What follows are 10 T cell receptor beta chains derived from one specimen sequenced in a study of blood T cell repertoires in COVID-19. The method was immunoSEQ multiplex PCR; TCRdb's version includes in-frame clones alone and lacks a portion of them. The sample has 200,000 or so clones, about 88% seen once. The sequencing input was peripheral blood. Source of these receptors: a woman in her thirties or forties who had recovered from COVID-19.

The chain recombines TRBV29-1 with TRBJ2-1, with 7 bases lining up with TRBD2. The junction had 11 bases not matched to a gene; V was cut back by 3 bases and J by 0 bases. The CDR3 loop spans 17 amino acids. The germline V gene has CDR1 SQVTM and CDR2 ANQGSEA. The CDR3 region has the DNA TGCAGCGTTGAGGGGAAAGCGGGATCATACTCCTACAATGAGCAGTTCTTC. This encodes CSVEGKAGSYSYNEQFF.

The genes are TRBV7-7 and TRBJ2-5; TRBD1 matches 7 bases. The CDR3 contains 13 residues. Per germline, CDR1 SSHAT and CDR2 FNYEAQ (reference sequence). The V and J ends lost 5 bases and 7 bases, in that order; junction bases with no gene match: 7. This CDR3 reads CASSRDRDGTQYF. As DNA, the CDR3 is TGTGCCAGCAGCCGAGACAGGGATGGGACCCAGTACTTC.

This clone has just one count. The chain is built from TRBV6-5 and TRBJ1-3; D is unclear. Germline V gene data show CDR1 as MNHEY and CDR2 as SVGAGI. The CDR3 is 14 amino acids. With 6 bases removed from V and 0 bases from J, the gap between germline ends came to 9 bases. The DNA for the CDR3 is TGTGCCAGCAGCTCACAGAGCTCTGGAAACACCATATATTTT. Translated: CASSSQSSGNTIYF.

The chain uses TRBV27 and TRBJ2-1; 7 bases fit TRBD2. The germline CDR1 and CDR2 sequences are MNHEY and SMNVEV (reference sequence). V shed 7 bases, J shed 1 base, and the junction held 7 bases outside the gene matches. The CDR3 covers 15 residues. The CDR3, as DNA: TGTGCCAGCACTATCGGCGGGAGATCCTACAATGAGCAGTTCTTC. Its translation is CASTIGGRSYNEQFF.

J is TRBJ1-2 and V is TRBV25-1, with a weak D call TRBD1 (5 bases). The length of the CDR3 is 13 residues. The V end lost 5 bases, the J end lost 7 bases, and 14 bases lay between the germline ends. Germline CDR1 MGHDK, CDR2 SYGVNS. The CDR3, as DNA: TGTGCCAGCAGTTCGGGGGGTAGGATTGGCTACACCTTC. Translated: CASSSGGRIGYTF.

V usage is TRBV7-2 and J usage is TRBJ1-1, with 7 bases fitting TRBD1. This CDR3 spans 12 amino acids. Germline V gene sequence: CDR1 SGHTA, CDR2 FQGNSA. V lost 5 bases to trimming and J lost 8 bases; unmatched junction nucleotides: 5. This CDR3 is CASSPTGVEAFF. CDR3 sequence (DNA): TGTGCCAGCAGCCCCACAGGGGTAGAAGCTTTCTTT. Supplemented by reference TRBV7-2 and TRBJ1-1, the full variable domain reads GAGVSQSPSNKVTEKGKDVELRCDPISGHTALYWYRQSLGQGLEFLIYFQGNSAPDKSGLPSDRFSAERTGGSVSTLTIQRTQQEDSAVYLCASSPTGVEAFFGQGTRLTVV.

The chain employs TRBV10-3 and TRBJ1-2; TRBD1 matches at 8 bases. The V gene end was trimmed by 6 bases and the J gene end by 7 bases; junction bases not matched to a gene: 7. Germline V lookup: CDR1 ENHRY, CDR2 SYGVKD. This CDR3 has 13 amino acids. For the CDR3, the DNA is TGTGCCATCAGCCCGGGACAGGTACTTGGCTACACCTTC. It specifies CAISPGQVLGYTF.

This clone was detected a few times. This sequence joins TRBV7-3 and TRBJ1-5, with D perhaps TRBD1 (5 bases). V lost 2 bases, J lost 0 bases, and 8 bases lay in between. There are 15 residues in the CDR3. In germline, CDR1 is SGHTA, CDR2 FQGTGA. DNA of the CDR3: TGTGCCAGCAGCTTAGCGGGGGGTAGCAATCAGCCCCAGCATTTT. Its translation: CASSLAGGSNQPQHF.

The chain combines TRBV19 with TRBJ1-5; 8 nucleotides line up with TRBD1. CDR3 length: 16 amino acids. Germline V lookup: CDR1 LNHDA, CDR2 SQIVND (reference sequence). V was pared by 2 bases and J by 4 bases, with 7 bases of the junction left unmatched. The CDR3 DNA reads TGTGCCAGTAGTATAAATCCAACAGGGGGTAATCAGCCCCAGCATTTT. The encoded protein is CASSINPTGGNQPQHF. The entire variable domain, with the rest obtained from reference TRBV19 and TRBJ1-5, is as follows: DGGITQSPKYLFRKEGQNVTLSCEQNLNHDAMYWYRQDPGQGLRLIYYSQIVNDFQKGDIAEGYSVSREKKESFPLTVTSAQKNPTAFYLCASSINPTGGNQPQHFGDGTRLSIL.

The J gene is TRBJ2-3, the V gene TRBV18; D is perhaps TRBD1 (5 bases). The V end was cut by 1 base, the J end by 5 bases, with 13 bases between. CDR3 length: 15 residues. From germline, CDR1 is KGHSH and CDR2 LQKENI. This CDR3 reads CASSPQTDLGDTQYF. CDR3 DNA: TGTGCCAGCTCACCACAGACAGACTTAGGAGATACGCAGTATTTT.